These 32 T cell receptor beta chains were all obtained from the same sample, sequenced in a study of blood T cell repertoires in COVID-19. Clones were read by immunoSEQ multiplex PCR, and TCRdb kept only the in-frame ones, dropping some. The sample carries 75,000 or so clones, approximately 90% recorded once. Sequenced input: peripheral blood. Receptor source: a woman of 80 years or more with active or convalescent COVID-19.

The V and J genes are TRBV5-5 and TRBJ2-1; D remains ambiguous. The V gene lost 0 bases and the J gene lost 8 bases, with 15 bases spanning the gap. CDR3 length: 15 residues. The germline CDR1 and CDR2 sequences are SGHKS and YYEKEE (reference sequence). The CDR3 region has the DNA TGTGCCAGCAGCTTGGCCGGCCACCAGGCTGATGAGCAGTTCTTC. Its protein is CASSLAGHQADEQFF.

V is TRBV28 and J is TRBJ2-1; tentatively, D is TRBD2 (6 bases). The germline V gene has CDR1 MDHEN and CDR2 SYDVKM. The V end was cut by 5 bases, the J end by 9 bases, with 11 bases between. This CDR3 spans 12 amino acids. CDR3 sequence reads: CASSAGSSEQFF. The CDR3, as DNA: TGTGCCAGCAGTGCCGGGAGCTCTGAGCAGTTCTTC.

The chain is built from TRBV18 and TRBJ1-5; tentatively, D is TRBD1 (5 bases). Per germline, CDR1 KGHSH and CDR2 LQKENI. Trimming removed 0 bases from V and 2 bases from J, with 11 bases in between. This CDR3 comprises 16 residues. CDR3 amino acids: CASSPPGTPRNQPQHF. In nucleotides, the CDR3 is TGTGCCAGCTCACCACCGGGGACTCCCCGCAATCAGCCCCAGCATTTT.

The gene calls are TRBV4-3 and TRBJ1-4; D unclear. V was cut by 1 base and J by 3 bases, with 12 bases left in between. Germline CDR1 reads LGHNA; CDR2 reads YSLEER. The CDR3 is made up of 16 amino acids. The CDR3 reads CASSQGNSLANEKLFF. In nucleotides, the CDR3 is TGCGCCAGCAGCCAAGGGAACAGCTTAGCTAATGAAAAACTGTTTTTT.

In DNA, the CDR3 is TGTGCCACCAGTGATAGAAAACAGGGTCTGCTGCGAGATACGCAGTATTTT. This codes for CATSDRKQGLLRDTQYF. The rearrangement links TRBV24-1 to TRBJ2-3; D might be TRBD1 (6 bases). From germline, CDR1 is KGHDR and CDR2 SFDVKD. This CDR3 spans 17 amino acids. Trimming took 3 bases from V and 5 from J, leaving 20 bases between them.

The gene calls are TRBV6-5 and TRBJ2-7, with a tentative D call TRBD1 (6 bases). The CDR3 sequence is 11 residues long. The V end was cut by 5 bases, the J end by 10 bases, with 12 bases between. Germline lookup yields CDR1 MNHEY and CDR2 SVGAGI. This CDR3 reads CASSHTGFQYF. In DNA form, the CDR3 reads TGTGCCAGCAGTCACACAGGGTTCCAGTACTTC.

The chain is built from TRBV11-3 and TRBJ2-7; 11 bases fit TRBD1. Germline CDR1 SGHNT, CDR2 YENEEA. The CDR3 is 15 residues long. The V gene end was trimmed by 5 bases and the J gene end by 6 bases; junction bases not matched to a gene: 9. The CDR3 loop is CASSTRTGGGSEQYF. CDR3 coding DNA: TGTGCCAGCAGCACCAGGACAGGGGGCGGAAGCGAGCAGTACTTC.

The chain uses TRBV19 and TRBJ2-3; possibly TRBD1 for D (6 bases). CDR3 length: 13 residues. Germline V gene lookup returns CDR1 LNHDA and CDR2 SQIVND (reference sequence). V was clipped by 4 bases and J by 6 bases, with 11 bases between them. The CDR3 DNA reads as TGTGCCAGTAGTACCGACAGGAGGGATACGCAGTATTTT. This codes for CASSTDRRDTQYF.

The V and J genes are TRBV11-2 and TRBJ2-3; the match to TRBD2 covers 8 bases. The germline V gene has CDR1 SGHAT and CDR2 FQNNGV. V trimming: 5 bases; J trimming: 1 base; junction bases outside the gene matches: 8. The CDR3 sequence is 16 residues long. The chain's CDR3 is CASSLPTSGGTDTQYF. CDR3 bases: TGTGCCAGCAGCCTCCCCACTAGCGGCGGCACAGATACGCAGTATTTT.

The chain is built from TRBV7-9 and TRBJ1-1; 10 bases match TRBD1. Germline lookup yields CDR1 SEHNR and CDR2 FQNEAQ (reference sequence). The CDR3 extends over 15 amino acids. The ends lost 5 bases at V and 3 bases at J; junction bases unmatched: 6. The DNA for the CDR3 is TGTGCCAGCAGCCGCCGGACAGGGGGGGACACTGAAGCTTTCTTT. Its translation is CASSRRTGGDTEAFF.

The genes are TRBV28 and TRBJ2-3; D gene unclear. The V end lost 5 bases, the J end lost 0 bases, and 9 bases lay between the germline ends. Germline CDR1 MDHEN, CDR2 SYDVKM. CDR3 size: 14 residues. The CDR3 DNA follows: TGTGCCAGCAGTCCCGGGTCGAGCACAGATACGCAGTATTTT. Protein sequence: CASSPGSSTDTQYF.

The V call is TRBV7-8, the J call TRBJ2-2, with a tentative D call TRBD2 (7 bases). V was cut by 4 bases and J by 1 base, with 13 bases left in between. CDR1 is SGHVS and CDR2 is FQNEAQ in the germline V gene. The length of the CDR3 is 16 residues. The CDR3 here is CASSSRGGLNTGELFF. CDR3 nucleotides: TGTGCCAGCAGCTCAAGGGGGGGGTTGAACACCGGGGAGCTGTTTTTT.

J is TRBJ2-1 and V is TRBV9; D remains ambiguous. CDR1 SGDLS and CDR2 YYNGEE come from the germline V gene. Trimming removed 0 bases at V and 10 bases at J, with 8 bases between. CDR3 length: 12 residues. This chain's CDR3 is CASSVEFGEQFF. In DNA form, the CDR3 reads TGTGCCAGCAGCGTAGAGTTCGGGGAGCAGTTCTTC. The full variable domain, its missing parts supplied by reference TRBV9 and TRBJ2-1, is DSGVTQTPKHLITATGQRVTLRCSPRSGDLSVYWYQQSLDQGLQFLIQYYNGEERAKGNILERFSAQQFPDLHSELNLSSLELGDSALYFCASSVEFGEQFFGPGTRLTVL.

The V gene is TRBV9, the J gene TRBJ1-1; weak D call: TRBD1 (6 bases). From germline, CDR1 is SGDLS and CDR2 YYNGEE. Trimming cost V 0 bases and J 3 bases, with 9 bases left between them. This CDR3 comprises 14 residues. DNA of the CDR3: TGTGCCAGCAGCGTAGCTGCAGGGGACACTGAAGCTTTCTTT. Its translation: CASSVAAGDTEAFF. Full variable domain (missing parts from reference TRBV9 and TRBJ1-1): DSGVTQTPKHLITATGQRVTLRCSPRSGDLSVYWYQQSLDQGLQFLIQYYNGEERAKGNILERFSAQQFPDLHSELNLSSLELGDSALYFCASSVAAGDTEAFFGQGTRLTVV.

A single count supports this clone. The chain recombines TRBV7-8 with TRBJ2-7; 8 bases are a match to TRBD1. The CDR3 spans 13 residues. V trimming: 3 bases; J trimming: 3 bases; junction bases outside the gene matches: 1. Germline-derived CDR1 and CDR2 are SGHVS and FQNEAQ. The CDR3 here is CASSLTGDYEQYF. The DNA of the CDR3 is TGTGCCAGCAGCTTGACAGGGGACTACGAGCAGTACTTC. The full variable domain, rest sourced from reference TRBV7-8 and TRBJ2-7, is GAGVSQSPRYKVAKRGQDVALRCDPISGHVSLFWYQQALGQGPEFLTYFQNEAQLDKSGLPSDRFFAERPEGSVSTLKIQRTQQEDSAVYLCASSLTGDYEQYFGPGTRLTVT.

This chain connects TRBV6-5 to TRBJ2-3; 11 nucleotides agree with TRBD1. This CDR3 contains 13 residues. Germline V lookup: CDR1 MNHEY, CDR2 SVGAGI. Losses at the gene ends were 6 bases for V and 9 bases for J; bases not matched to a gene: 5. The CDR3 region is CASSRTGGATQYF. The CDR3 DNA follows: TGTGCCAGCAGCAGGACAGGGGGCGCGACGCAGTATTTT.

J is TRBJ2-1 and V is TRBV24-1; weak D call: TRBD2 (6 bases). The CDR3 is made up of 14 amino acids. The germline V gene encodes CDR1 KGHDR and CDR2 SFDVKD. The germline V and J ends were trimmed by 5 bases and 7 bases, with 14 bases remaining between them. The CDR3 spells CATSASSGTNEQFF. CDR3 coding DNA: TGTGCCACCAGTGCCTCCTCAGGGACTAATGAGCAGTTCTTC.

V usage is TRBV28 and J usage is TRBJ2-1; 8 bases are a match to TRBD2. Germline V gene lookup returns CDR1 MDHEN and CDR2 SYDVKM. Germline trimming cut 4 bases from V and 3 bases from J; bases unmatched to any gene: 8. The CDR3 spans 16 residues. The CDR3 nucleotides read TGTGCCAGCAGTTCCCAGATAGCGGGGCACTACAATGAGCAGTTCTTC. It translates to CASSSQIAGHYNEQFF.

The chain carries TRBV7-2 and TRBJ2-5; D may be TRBD2 (5 bases). CDR1 and CDR2 (germline): SGHTA, FQGNSA. The germline V and J ends were trimmed by 5 bases and 1 base, with 11 bases remaining between them. The CDR3 sequence is 14 residues long. The CDR3 nucleotides are TGTGCCAGCAGCCTTGGACTCTTCCAAGAGACCCAGTACTTC. It codes for CASSLGLFQETQYF.

The rearrangement joins TRBV2 to TRBJ1-5; 7 bases agree with TRBD1. Germline CDR1 is SNHLY and CDR2 is FYNNEI. The CDR3 is 15 amino acids. J gave up 0 bases and V 6 bases, and 5 bases lay outside the gene matches. CDR3 DNA sequence: TGTGCCAGCAGGCGGACAGGATATAGCAATCAGCCCCAGCATTTT. It specifies CASRRTGYSNQPQHF.

This chain links TRBV3-1 (or the pseudogene TRBV3-2) with TRBJ1-1; tentative D call: TRBD1 (5 bases). CDR3 size: 13 residues. V lost 4 bases to trimming and J lost 4 bases, with 10 bases between them. Germline V gene data show CDR1 as LGHDT and CDR2 as YNNKEL (reference sequence). CDR3 DNA sequence: TGTGCCAGCAGCCGCGGGGGTCCCACTGAAGCTTTCTTT. Residues: CASSRGGPTEAFF.

CDR3 in DNA: TGTGCCAGCAGTTACTCGGACAGGGGGATGAACACTGAAGCTTTCTTT. Its protein is CASSYSDRGMNTEAFF. This chain links TRBV6-2 or TRBV6-3 with TRBJ1-1; the match to TRBD1 covers 10 bases. V dropped 0 bases and J dropped 0; count of bases not matched to a gene: 1. The CDR3 contains 16 residues. Looked up from germline, CDR1 is MNHEY and CDR2 is SVGEGT.

The chain carries TRBV7-2 and TRBJ2-5, with 9 bases fitting TRBD2. CDR3 length: 16 residues. After removal of 1 base from V and 7 bases from J, the junction contained 10 bases not matched to a gene. The V gene's germline CDR1 is SGHTA and CDR2 FQGNSA. CDR3 in amino acids: CASSLVASGMGGTQYF. Written as DNA, the CDR3 is TGTGCCAGCAGCTTAGTGGCTAGCGGGATGGGGGGGACCCAGTACTTC. The entire variable domain, with the rest obtained from reference TRBV7-2 and TRBJ2-5, is as follows: GAGVSQSPSNKVTEKGKDVELRCDPISGHTALYWYRQSLGQGLEFLIYFQGNSAPDKSGLPSDRFSAERTGGSVSTLTIQRTQQEDSAVYLCASSLVASGMGGTQYFGPGTRLLVL.

The chain uses TRBV19 and TRBJ2-1; TRBD2 agrees at 10 bases. CDR3 length: 19 amino acids. Germline-derived CDR1 and CDR2 are LNHDA and SQIVND (reference sequence). V lost 5 bases and J lost 3; bases outside the gene matches: 16. CDR3 sequence reads: CASSPPRVSSGSIYNEQFF. The CDR3 nucleotides are TGTGCCAGTAGTCCTCCCAGAGTGTCTAGCGGGAGCATCTACAATGAGCAGTTCTTC.

The chain links TRBV7-2 to TRBJ2-7, with 7 bases fitting TRBD1. There are 14 residues in the CDR3. Germline V gene sequence: CDR1 SGHTA, CDR2 FQGNSA. J gave up 2 bases and V 4 bases, and 5 bases lay outside the gene matches. The CDR3 region is CASSSRTGTYEQYF. Here the CDR3 DNA reads TGTGCCAGCAGCTCCAGGACAGGAACCTACGAGCAGTACTTC.

The chain joins TRBV4-2 to TRBJ1-2; D not resolved. Between the trimmed V and J ends, which lost 0 bases and 8 bases, there was a span of 22 bases. Germline values: CDR1 LGHNA, CDR2 YNFKEQ. There are 17 residues in the CDR3. The CDR3 is CASSQDTIARPMRGYTF. The CDR3 DNA sequence: TGTGCCAGCAGCCAAGATACCATAGCGAGGCCAATGAGGGGCTACACCTTC.

The V and J genes are TRBV13 and TRBJ1-2; 7 nucleotides align to TRBD1. CDR3 length equals 13 residues. V trimming: 4 bases; J trimming: 2 bases; junction bases outside the gene matches: 1. Germline CDR1 reads PRHDT; CDR2 reads FYEKMQ (reference sequence). Here the CDR3 DNA reads TGTGCCAGCAGCTGGGGACAGAACTATGGCTACACCTTC. It is translated as CASSWGQNYGYTF.

This chain connects TRBV2 to TRBJ2-4, with a possible D match to TRBD2 (5 bases). The length of the CDR3 is 16 residues. CDR1 is SNHLY and CDR2 is FYNNEI in the germline V gene. The ends were cut back, 3 bases at V and 3 bases at J, with 15 bases in the middle. The CDR3: CASSERALYYKNIQYF. Written as DNA, the CDR3 is TGTGCCAGCAGTGAGAGGGCACTGTACTACAAAAACATTCAGTACTTC.

The chain is built from TRBV13 and TRBJ2-3; TRBD2 matches at 7 bases. This CDR3 is 15 amino acids long. Losses at the gene ends were 1 base for V and 2 bases for J; bases not matched to a gene: 3. The germline CDR1 and CDR2 sequences are PRHDT and FYEKMQ (reference sequence). The DNA of the CDR3 is TGTGCCAGCAGCTTAGCTAGCGGAGTCACAGATACGCAGTATTTT. Its protein product is CASSLASGVTDTQYF.

The chain combines TRBV5-1 with TRBJ1-2, with TRBD1 matching 10 bases. The trim removed 3 bases at V and 0 bases at J, leaving 5 bases unmatched. The CDR3 runs to 16 residues. CDR1 is SGHRS, CDR2 YFSETQ, per germline. CDR3 in DNA: TGCGCCAGCAGCTGGGGGACAGGGGCGACTAACTATGGCTACACCTTC. Translating gives CASSWGTGATNYGYTF.

This chain links TRBV5-5 with TRBJ2-5; D perhaps matches TRBD1 (6 bases). The V end was cut by 0 bases, the J end by 6 bases, with 15 bases between. This CDR3 has 15 residues. Germline V gene data show CDR1 as SGHKS and CDR2 as YYEKEE (reference sequence). The CDR3 protein is CASSLAQQGRQTQYF. Written as DNA, the CDR3 is TGTGCCAGCAGCTTGGCCCAACAGGGCAGACAGACCCAGTACTTC.

The chain couples TRBV18 to TRBJ1-2, with TRBD1 identical over 8 bases. Trimming at V came to 6 bases and at J to 7 bases, leaving 10 bases not matched to a gene. Germline V gene data show CDR1 as KGHSH and CDR2 as LQKENI. The CDR3 loop spans 14 amino acids. This chain's CDR3 is CASSPDRAPVGYTF. CDR3 coding DNA: TGTGCCAGCTCCCCGGACAGGGCCCCGGTTGGCTACACCTTC.